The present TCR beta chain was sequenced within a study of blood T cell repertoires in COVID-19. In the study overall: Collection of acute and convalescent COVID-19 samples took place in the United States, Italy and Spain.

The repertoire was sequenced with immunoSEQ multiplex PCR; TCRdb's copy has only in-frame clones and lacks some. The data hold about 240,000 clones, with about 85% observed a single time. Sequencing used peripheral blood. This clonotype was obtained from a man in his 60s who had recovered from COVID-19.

The CDR3 sequence: CASSIVRSYNSPLHF. The CDR3 region has the DNA TGTGCCAGTAGTATAGTTCGGTCGTATAATTCACCCCTCCACTTT. The rearrangement links TRBV19 to TRBJ1-6; D is uncertain. V was trimmed by 1 base and J by 4 bases, leaving 8 bases between them. Germline V lookup: CDR1 LNHDA, CDR2 SQIVND (reference sequence). The CDR3 contains 15 residues.